The subject of this entry is one T cell receptor beta chain. The CDR3 extends over 14 amino acids. Germline values: CDR1 SQVTM, CDR2 ANQGSEA. Trimming shortened V by 2 bases and J by 0 bases, and 7 bases separated the two germline ends. Clones were read by immunoSEQ multiplex PCR, and TCRdb kept only the in-frame ones, dropping some. The sample carries more than 250,000 clones, about 92% recorded once. The data originate from a study of blood T cell repertoires in COVID-19. Sequencing was carried out using PBMCs or T cells enriched from blood (not recorded which). The TCR sequence derives from a woman aged 30 to 39 who had recovered from COVID-19. The chain combines TRBV29-1 with TRBJ1-4; D possibly corresponds to TRBD1 (5 bases). The CDR3 is CSVEQGTTNEKLFF. CDR3 nucleotides: TGCAGCGTTGAACAGGGTACAACTAATGAAAAACTGTTTTTT.